The 26 T cell receptor beta chains presented below share a single source sample, sequenced in a study of response to subunit inactivated influenza vaccine. TCRdb ran MiXCR on the RT-PCR reads and lists one entry per CDR3 protein. Of 700,000 to 800,000 distinct CDR3 sequences detected, around 18% appear once; the ten largest clones hold approximately 11%. Sample: PBMCs from blood, taken roughly 5 days after vaccination. The receptors were sampled from a man aged 45-60 years who received an inactivated influenza vaccine.

This clonotype was picked up a small number of times. The chain links TRBV20-1 to TRBJ2-1; the D is unclear. Deletions cut 3 bases from V and 10 bases from J, with 7 bases between. Germline-derived CDR1 and CDR2 are DFQATT and SNEGSKA (reference sequence). The CDR3 sequence is 10 residues long. CDR3 coding DNA: TGCAGTGCTAGCACGCCCGAGCAGTTCTTC. This translates into CSASTPEQFF.

V usage is TRBV3-1 and J usage is TRBJ1-1, with TRBD1 as a possible D gene (5 bases). Trimming pared 4 bases from V and 4 bases from J, leaving 13 bases between. Germline lookup yields CDR1 LGHDT and CDR2 YNNKEL (reference sequence). This CDR3 spans 14 amino acids. CDR3 amino acids: CASSRGTGPTEAFF. The CDR3 bases are TGTGCCAGCAGCCGCGGGACGGGGCCCACTGAAGCTTTCTTT.

This clonotype was counted ten times or more. V usage is TRBV20-1 and J usage is TRBJ2-1, with TRBD2 matching over 7 bases. Trimming cost V 1 base and J 9 bases; bases outside gene matches: 6. The CDR3 length is 13 residues. Germline CDR1 is DFQATT and CDR2 is SNEGSKA (reference sequence). The CDR3 DNA reads TGCAGTGCTAGAGCCCCGACTAGCACTGAGCAGTTCTTC. Translated, it gives CSARAPTSTEQFF.

This sequence joins TRBV18 and TRBJ2-7; D not certain. The CDR3 sequence is 14 residues long. The ends were cut back, 0 bases at V and 5 bases at J, with 11 bases in the middle. CDR1 is KGHSH and CDR2 is LQKENI in the germline V gene. The CDR3 region is CASSPPDGRDEQYF. The CDR3 DNA reads TGTGCCAGCTCACCACCGGACGGACGGGACGAGCAGTACTTC.

This clonotype turned up a few times. The chain is built from TRBV12-3 or TRBV12-4 and TRBJ2-1; 7 bases line up with TRBD2. V lost 6 bases to trimming and J lost 4 bases; unmatched junction nucleotides: 12. The CDR3 consists of 16 residues. CDR3 sequence reads: CASRNRLAPSYNEQFF. The CDR3 DNA reads TGTGCCAGCAGGAATAGACTAGCCCCCTCGTACAATGAGCAGTTCTTC.

This clonotype showed up many times. V and J are TRBV12-3 or TRBV12-4 and TRBJ1-2; D is undetermined. The CDR3 length is 13 residues. Between the trimmed V and J ends, which lost 4 bases and 5 bases, there was a span of 11 bases. In nucleotides, the CDR3 is TGTGCCAGCAGTTCCGGGCGTGGGTATGGCTACACCTTC. As protein: CASSSGRGYGYTF.

This chain uses TRBV7-2 with TRBJ1-4, with D tentatively TRBD1 (5 bases). In germline, CDR1 is SGHTA, CDR2 FQGNSA. Deletions cut 5 bases from V and 7 bases from J, with 17 bases between. The CDR3 has 15 amino acids. The CDR3, as DNA: TGTGCCAGCAGCCCTTGGGGGAACTCGGGTGAAAAACTGTTTTTT. Protein: CASSPWGNSGEKLFF.

There are a few counts of this clonotype. This chain links TRBV20-1 with TRBJ2-1; unclear D gene. This CDR3 comprises 12 residues. V lost 0 bases and J 12 bases, leaving 12 bases between the germline ends. The germline gives CDR1 DFQATT, CDR2 SNEGSKA (reference sequence). The CDR3 bases are TGCAGTGCTAGAGACTCATGGAACGGGCAGTTCTTC. This sequence encodes CSARDSWNGQFF.

This clonotype was recorded a few times. This rearrangement joins TRBV4-2 to TRBJ2-3; D is unclear. Trimming pared 4 bases from V and 2 bases from J, leaving 7 bases between. The CDR3 extends over 13 amino acids. Germline CDR1 and CDR2: LGHNA and YNFKEQ. The CDR3 here is CASSPLDTDTQYF. CDR3 nucleotide sequence: TGTGCCAGCAGCCCTCTGGACACAGATACGCAGTATTTT.

This clonotype was found many times. The DNA for the CDR3 is TGTGCCAGCAGTTTAAGTGGCAGAACTTACGAGCAGTACTTC. This encodes CASSLSGRTYEQYF. This chain connects TRBV12-3 or TRBV12-4 to TRBJ2-7; D is ambiguous. Trimming shortened V by 2 bases and J by 4 bases, and 12 bases separated the two germline ends. The CDR3 is made up of 14 amino acids.

J is TRBJ2-7 and V is TRBV7-9; 12 nucleotides agree with TRBD1. The CDR3 consists of 12 residues. With 5 bases clipped from V and 11 bases from J, the junction kept 4 bases outside the gene matches. Germline V gene data show CDR1 as SEHNR and CDR2 as FQNEAQ (reference sequence). Written as DNA, the CDR3 is TGTGCCAGCAGCCGGGGACAGGGGGCAAAGTACTTC. The encoded protein is CASSRGQGAKYF.

This clonotype was counted between two and nine times. V gene TRBV7-9 combines with J gene TRBJ2-5, with D possibly matching TRBD1 (5 bases). The germline V gene has CDR1 SEHNR and CDR2 FQNEAQ (reference sequence). The CDR3 runs to 17 residues. Trimming removed 5 bases at V and 3 bases at J, with 22 bases between. The CDR3 DNA follows: TGTGCCAGCAGCCCCCCCGTGGCAGGGAAGGGTGAAGAGACCCAGTACTTC. Protein: CASSPPVAGKGEETQYF.

This clonotype came up a few times. The chain carries TRBV12-3 or TRBV12-4 and TRBJ2-4; no clear D gene. Trimming took 7 bases from V and 7 from J, leaving 14 bases between them. The CDR3 is 13 amino acids. The CDR3 DNA sequence: TGTGCCAGCAATCTAGGGTCTGGGAACATTCAGTACTTC. Translated: CASNLGSGNIQYF.

The chain has TRBV29-1 and TRBJ2-3; no firm D call. The CDR3 length is 16 residues. V dropped 1 base and J dropped 10 bases, with 24 bases sitting between them. The germline CDR1 and CDR2 sequences are SQVTM and ANQGSEA. DNA of the CDR3: TGCAGCGTTGAAGGCTCCCGGCGAGCGCGGTGGAGCGCGCAGTATTTT. It is translated as CSVEGSRRARWSAQYF.

This chain uses TRBV2 with TRBJ2-2; 9 bases map to TRBD1. The germline V gene has CDR1 SNHLY and CDR2 FYNNEI. The CDR3 extends over 14 amino acids. Losses at the gene ends were 6 bases for V and 7 bases for J; bases not matched to a gene: 6. The CDR3 here is CASRTQGAYGELFF. The CDR3 DNA is TGTGCCAGCAGAACACAGGGGGCGTACGGGGAGCTGTTTTTT.

This clonotype has only a few counts. The chain recombines TRBV9 with TRBJ2-5, with D possibly matching TRBD2 (6 bases). This CDR3 is 14 amino acids long. Trimming removed 0 bases at V and 5 bases at J, with 11 bases between. The germline V gene encodes CDR1 SGDLS and CDR2 YYNGEE. CDR3 residues: CASSVDRGSETQYF. The CDR3, as DNA: TGTGCCAGCAGCGTAGACCGGGGGAGTGAGACCCAGTACTTC.

This clonotype was counted ten times or more. This chain connects TRBV7-2 to TRBJ2-3; 7 nucleotides match TRBD2. The CDR3 covers 15 residues. The germline gives CDR1 SGHTA, CDR2 FQGNSA. With V trimmed by 5 bases and J by 1 base, 6 bases remained unmatched. In DNA, the CDR3 is TGTGCCAGCAGCCCTGGACTAGGCGGCACAGATACGCAGTATTTT. It is translated as CASSPGLGGTDTQYF.

This chain links TRBV9 with TRBJ2-3; D is possibly TRBD1 (5 bases). V lost 1 base, J lost 7 bases, and 16 bases lay in between. CDR3 length: 15 amino acids. Germline V gene sequence: CDR1 SGDLS, CDR2 YYNGEE. The CDR3 loop is CASSVKGLVGHTQYF. The CDR3 region has the DNA TGTGCCAGCAGCGTAAAGGGGCTTGTTGGGCATACGCAGTATTTT.

This clonotype was observed many times. The chain links TRBV5-5 to TRBJ2-2; TRBD1 agrees at 9 bases. Germline trimming cut 3 bases from V and 4 bases from J; bases unmatched to any gene: 7. This CDR3 is 16 amino acids long. Germline V gene data show CDR1 as SGHKS and CDR2 as YYEKEE (reference sequence). In DNA form, the CDR3 reads TGTGCCAGCAGCTCCGGGACAGGGATGGGCACCGGGGAGCTGTTTTTT. Encoded protein: CASSSGTGMGTGELFF.

The rearrangement joins TRBV7-9 to TRBJ1-3, with TRBD1 identical over 8 bases. The CDR3 covers 17 residues. V was clipped by 5 bases and J by 0 bases; unmatched bases: 9. Germline values: CDR1 SEHNR, CDR2 FQNEAQ (reference sequence). The CDR3 here is CASSPGQEWRSGNTIYF. The CDR3, as DNA: TGTGCCAGCAGCCCGGGACAGGAATGGCGCTCTGGAAACACCATATATTTT.

CDR3 residues: CASRTEFSYEQYF. Here the CDR3 DNA reads TGTGCCAGCAGGACGGAATTCTCCTACGAGCAGTACTTC. This rearrangement joins TRBV12-3 or TRBV12-4 to TRBJ2-7; D remains unclear. CDR3 length equals 13 residues. The V end lost 6 bases, the J end lost 0 bases, and 9 bases lay between the germline ends.

V is TRBV6-2 or TRBV6-3 and J is TRBJ2-1, with TRBD2 matching over 13 bases. Germline V lookup: CDR1 MNHEY, CDR2 SVGEGT. The CDR3 totals 16 residues. After removal of 6 bases from V and 4 bases from J, the junction contained 6 bases not matched to a gene. The CDR3 DNA is TGTGCCAGCAGCACTGGACTAGCGGGGGTATACAATGAGCAGTTCTTC. Translating it yields CASSTGLAGVYNEQFF.

In this sample, this clonotype turned up many times. The J gene is TRBJ1-1, the V gene TRBV6-1; 11 nucleotides agree with TRBD1. This CDR3 is 14 amino acids long. The V gene end was trimmed by 6 bases and the J gene end by 5 bases; junction bases not matched to a gene: 5. CDR1 and CDR2 (germline): MNHNS, SASEGT. This CDR3 reads CASRIGTGGTEAFF. DNA of the CDR3: TGTGCCAGCAGGATAGGGACAGGGGGGACTGAAGCTTTCTTT.

This CDR3 reads CSARDFAEKLFF. The CDR3 coding sequence is TGCAGTGCTAGAGATTTTGCTGAAAAACTGTTTTTT. The V gene is TRBV20-1, the J gene TRBJ1-4, with D hard to call. The V end lost 0 bases, the J end lost 7 bases, and 6 bases lay between the germline ends. Germline loops: CDR1 DFQATT, CDR2 SNEGSKA (reference sequence). The CDR3 contains 12 residues.

The chain has TRBV12-3 or TRBV12-4 and TRBJ1-4; 10 positions match TRBD1. The V gene end was trimmed by 6 bases and the J gene end by 4 bases; junction bases not matched to a gene: 8. The CDR3 is made up of 16 amino acids. In nucleotides, the CDR3 is TGTGCCAGCAGCCCGACAGGGGGCAAGGGTAATGAAAAACTGTTTTTT. Its translation is CASSPTGGKGNEKLFF.

In this sample, this clonotype turned up once. This chain connects TRBV7-6 to TRBJ2-7; tentatively, D is TRBD1 (6 bases). V shed 3 bases and J shed 2 bases, with 11 bases lying between them. Looked up from germline, CDR1 is SGHVS and CDR2 is FNYEAQ. The CDR3 runs 14 residues. CDR3 amino acids: CASSFPGHTYEQYF. The DNA of the CDR3 is TGTGCCAGCAGCTTTCCGGGACATACCTACGAGCAGTACTTC.